The source of this T cell receptor (beta chain) is a study of Ad26.COV2.S vaccination and SARS-CoV-2 variants. Looking at the study overall: Donor joined the COV1001 Ad26.COV2.S trial arm.

Specified treatment: about 20 received Ad26.COV2.S at low or high dose, single or two shots; about 5 received placebo; per-sample allocation not given. Sampling happened 63 days after the first vaccine or placebo injection. Recruitment in Boston yielded a donor of adult age, 18-55 years. TCRdb's copy holds only in-frame clones and misses some; the assay was immunoSEQ multiplex PCR. The sample has fewer than 400,000 clones, approximately 86% seen once; the top ten hold under 2%. Looked up from germline, CDR1 is SEHNR and CDR2 is FQNEAQ (reference sequence). Trimming removed 7 bases at V and 1 base at J, with 17 bases between. This CDR3 contains 16 residues.

The receptor's source is a person between 18 and 65 years old who received the Ad26.COV2.S COVID-19 vaccine or a placebo. Material: peripheral blood, obtained in a trial of Ad26.COV2.S vaccine versus placebo. The chain employs TRBV7-9 and TRBJ1-3; TRBD1 might be the D (6 bases). The CDR3 DNA sequence: TGTGCCAGCATCCTTGACAGGCACCTTTCTGGAAACACCATATATTTT. This encodes CASILDRHLSGNTIYF.